This T cell receptor beta chain stems from a study of blood T cells in healthy people across ages. At the level of the study: Roughly one uniquely barcoded beta molecule per two T cells was captured. Findings of the study overall: Naive and antigen-experienced cells could not be conclusively compared, given unsorted PBMCs. Diversity was higher, and naive CD4+ cells more numerous, in long-lived donors than in aged donors. Naive T cell percentage showed a strong correlation with TCR beta diversity.

With a J-beta primer mix and a sample-barcoded 5' primer, a second PCR ran about 7 to 12 cycles. TCRdb passed the 5' RACE reads through MiXCR, listing each CDR3 protein once. Among about 800,000 distinct CDR3 sequences, 55% to 75% were seen once, and the ten largest hold 22%. Comment on this clonotype: Its target is unknown.

J lost 6 bases, V lost 0 bases, and 9 bases had no gene match. Germline V gene lookup returns CDR1 LGHNA and CDR2 YSLEER. The CDR3 totals 17 residues. The V and J genes are TRBV4-3 and TRBJ2-1, with 9 nucleotides matching TRBD2. The TCR comes from a man aged 25 to 40 in good health. What was sequenced was blood. CDR3 residues: CASSQEIAGGRANEQFF. Here the CDR3 DNA reads TGCGCCAGCAGCCAAGAGATTGCGGGCGGGAGGGCCAATGAGCAGTTCTTC.